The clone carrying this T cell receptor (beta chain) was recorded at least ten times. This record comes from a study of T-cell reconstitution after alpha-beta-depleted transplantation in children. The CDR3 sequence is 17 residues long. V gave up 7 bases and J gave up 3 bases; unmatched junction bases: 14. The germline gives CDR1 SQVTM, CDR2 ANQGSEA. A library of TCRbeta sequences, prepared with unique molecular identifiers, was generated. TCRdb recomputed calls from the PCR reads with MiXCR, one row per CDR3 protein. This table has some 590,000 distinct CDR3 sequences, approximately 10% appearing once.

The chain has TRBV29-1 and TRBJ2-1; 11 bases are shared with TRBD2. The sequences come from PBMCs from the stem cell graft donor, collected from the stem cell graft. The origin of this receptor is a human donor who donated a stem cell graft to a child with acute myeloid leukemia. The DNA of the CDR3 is TGCAGCGCCGAAATGACTAGCGGGGAGGCTGGCTACAATGAGCAGTTCTTC. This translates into CSAEMTSGEAGYNEQFF.